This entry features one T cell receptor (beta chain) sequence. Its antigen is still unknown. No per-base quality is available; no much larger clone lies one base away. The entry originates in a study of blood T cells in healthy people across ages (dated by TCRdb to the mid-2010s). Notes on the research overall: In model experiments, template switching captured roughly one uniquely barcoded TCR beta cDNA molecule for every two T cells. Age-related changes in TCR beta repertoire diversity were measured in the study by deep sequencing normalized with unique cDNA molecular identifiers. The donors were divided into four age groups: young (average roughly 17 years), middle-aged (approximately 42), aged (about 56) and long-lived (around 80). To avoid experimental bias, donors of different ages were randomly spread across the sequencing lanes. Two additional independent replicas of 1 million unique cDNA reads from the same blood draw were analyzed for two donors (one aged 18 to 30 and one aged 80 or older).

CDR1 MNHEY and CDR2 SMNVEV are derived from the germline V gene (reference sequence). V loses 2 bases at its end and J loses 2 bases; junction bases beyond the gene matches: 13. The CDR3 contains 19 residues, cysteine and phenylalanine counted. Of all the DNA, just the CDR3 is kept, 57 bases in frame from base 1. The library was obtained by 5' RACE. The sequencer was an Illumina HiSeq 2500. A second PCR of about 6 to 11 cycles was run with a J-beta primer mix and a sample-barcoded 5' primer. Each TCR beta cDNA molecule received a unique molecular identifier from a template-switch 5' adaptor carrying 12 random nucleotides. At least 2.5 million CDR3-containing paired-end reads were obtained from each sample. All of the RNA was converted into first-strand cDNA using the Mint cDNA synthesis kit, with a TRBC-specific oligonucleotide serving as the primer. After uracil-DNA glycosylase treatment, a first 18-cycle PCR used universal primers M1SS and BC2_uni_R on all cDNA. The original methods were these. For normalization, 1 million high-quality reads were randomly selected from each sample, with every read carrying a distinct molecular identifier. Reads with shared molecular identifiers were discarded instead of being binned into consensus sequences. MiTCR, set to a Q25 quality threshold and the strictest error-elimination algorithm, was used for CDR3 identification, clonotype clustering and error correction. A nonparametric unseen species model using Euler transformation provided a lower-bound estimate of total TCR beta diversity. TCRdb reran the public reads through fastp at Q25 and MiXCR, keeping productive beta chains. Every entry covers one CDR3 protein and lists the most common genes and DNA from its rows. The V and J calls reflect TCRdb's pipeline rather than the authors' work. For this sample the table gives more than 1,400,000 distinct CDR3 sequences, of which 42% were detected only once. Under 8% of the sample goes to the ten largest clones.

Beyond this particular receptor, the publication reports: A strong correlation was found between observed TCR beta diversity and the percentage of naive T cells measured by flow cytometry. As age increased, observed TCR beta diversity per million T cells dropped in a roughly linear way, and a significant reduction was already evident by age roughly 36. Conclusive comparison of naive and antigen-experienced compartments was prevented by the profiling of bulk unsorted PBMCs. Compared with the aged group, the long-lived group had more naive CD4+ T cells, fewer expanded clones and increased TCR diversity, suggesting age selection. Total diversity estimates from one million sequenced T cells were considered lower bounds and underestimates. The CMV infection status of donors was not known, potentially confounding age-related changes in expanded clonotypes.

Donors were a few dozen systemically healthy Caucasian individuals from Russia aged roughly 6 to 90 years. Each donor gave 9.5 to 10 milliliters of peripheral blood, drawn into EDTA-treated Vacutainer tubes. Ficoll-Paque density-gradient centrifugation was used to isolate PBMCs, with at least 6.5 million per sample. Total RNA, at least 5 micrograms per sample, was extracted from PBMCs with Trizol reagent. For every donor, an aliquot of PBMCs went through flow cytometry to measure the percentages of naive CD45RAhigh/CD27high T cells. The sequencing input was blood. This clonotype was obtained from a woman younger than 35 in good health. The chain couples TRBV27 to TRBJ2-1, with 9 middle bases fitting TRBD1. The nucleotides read TGTGCCAGCAGTTTAGGGGGAGAACCCCGACAGGGGGCCTACAATGAGCAGTTCTTC. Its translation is CASSLGGEPRQGAYNEQFF.